This T cell receptor (beta chain) was retrieved from a study of blood T cell repertoires in COVID-19 (TCRdb year 2020). General notes on the study: Samples covering the acute and convalescent phases of COVID-19 were provided by collaborators in the United States, Italy and Spain. The material from the prospective study consisted of cDNA or gDNA derived from T cells, B-cell-depleted T cells, or PBMCs. Subjects who had been exposed to COVID-19, were actively infected with it, or had recovered from it provided the deeply sampled blood TCRbeta repertoires that made up the dataset. A freely available public database, intended as a resource for researchers studying the immune response to SARS-CoV-2, is where the repertoires were released. The samples were drawn from two sources: the first 160 participants of the ongoing ImmuneRACE study, and 1,254 subjects contributed by 6 global collaborators. Nearly every sample came with metadata listing a de-identified subject ID, COVID-19 status, age in years and sex. Where available, HLA class I and class II types were obtained from metadata supplied by the sample provider rather than from assay-based typing.

TCRbeta CDR3 regions were amplified from genomic DNA by means of the immunoSEQ Assay, a bias-controlled multiplex PCR. The authors processed their data as follows. Nucleated cell counts per sample were estimated from amplification of reference gene primers within the assay. To quantify the absolute abundance of each unique TCRbeta CDR3 rearrangement, sequence reads were collapsed and filtered. For each sample, productive Simpson clonality was calculated as the square root of Simpson's diversity index across productive rearrangements. In TCRdb, the immuneACCESS table is reduced to in-frame sequences with V and J assigned. These tables do not hold every clone; where another copy was compared, an unresolved V gene accounts for under half, and the others remain unexplained. V and J calls and clone size are those listed in that table; D and trimming were worked out from the DNA. Present in this sample are approximately 32,000 clones, around 88% of which were seen just once. Roughly 28% of the sample belongs to the ten largest clones.

On this clone itself: Its specific antigen is unknown. Nothing much larger sits one base from this clone, and base qualities are not available.

What the research found in general, with its limitations: How much clinical and demographic metadata was included differed by source and by participant, and the metadata was provided uncurated.

Collaborating institutions collected whole blood in K2EDTA tubes following their own protocols. Collaborator samples were shipped for TCRbeta analysis as frozen whole blood, isolated PBMCs, or DNA extracted from either sample type. Its CDR3 holds 14 amino acids, cysteine through phenylalanine. Only the CDR3 DNA is retained, 42 bases long and in frame from the first base. CDR1 is given as SGHTS and CDR2 as YDEGEE, both from the germline V gene. The V and J ends are trimmed by 4 bases and 2 bases, leaving 11 bases between them. The sample taken for sequencing was peripheral blood. The chain is assembled from TRBV5-8 and TRBJ2-3; the D region possibly corresponds to TRBD1 (6 bases align). The clonotype was recovered from a human donor in a cohort sampled during active COVID-19. The nucleotide sequence reads TGTGCCAGCAGCCACGGACAGACCACAGATACGCAGTATTTT. This yields the protein CASSHGQTTDTQYF.